This T cell receptor (beta chain) comes out of a study of PD-L1 blockade in urothelial cancer. This CDR3 region has 15 residues. V trimming: 5 bases; J trimming: 7 bases; junction bases outside the gene matches: 11. Germline CDR1 is SGHVS and CDR2 is FQNEAQ. Assay: immunoSEQ multiplex PCR; the TCRdb copy retains only in-frame clones and omits some. Counted here are 50,000 to 65,000 clones, 81% occurring once; the ten biggest clones make up under 3.5%. The time point was: pretreatment peripheral blood. This receptor was obtained from a man between 65 and 85 years old with urothelial cancer. The chain is built from TRBV7-8 and TRBJ2-1; the match to TRBD2 covers 7 bases. The source material was PBMCs, sampled around atezolizumab (anti-PD-L1) treatment. This CDR3 is CASSASLREGNEQFF. CDR3 in DNA: TGTGCCAGCAGCGCTTCTCTTAGGGAGGGGAATGAGCAGTTCTTC.